This is a list of T cell receptor beta chains from one sample in a study of cytomegalovirus exposure and HLA in healthy donors. Sequencing was performed with immunoSEQ multiplex PCR; in TCRdb, only in-frame clones are kept and a portion is missing. Among 80,000 to 100,000 clones listed, approximately 80% were seen once. Input material: PBMCs. Every receptor here comes from a female donor in good health and CMV-seropositive. Both conserved end residues are part of each CDR3. Each record gives: clone size, D gene, J gene, V gene, CDR3 DNA, CDR3 protein. A D gene is named only where the DNA matches it firmly. A row's size may be missing; if present it is once, few, many or a size class.

clone size: .
D gene: TRBD1
J gene: TRBJ2-7
V gene: TRBV6-5
CDR3 DNA: TGTGCCAGCAGTGCCCAGGACAGGGAATACGAGCAGTACTTC
CDR3 protein: CASSAQDREYEQYF

clone size: .
D gene: .
J gene: TRBJ2-2
V gene: TRBV7-2
CDR3 DNA: TGTGCCAGCAGCCCAAGCGGGCTAGTTCTCACCGGGGAGCTGTTTTTT
CDR3 protein: CASSPSGLVLTGELFF

clone size: .
D gene: .
J gene: TRBJ1-1
V gene: TRBV29-1
CDR3 DNA: TGCAGCGCAGGGAGGGGGTCACCGAACACTGAAGCTTTCTTT
CDR3 protein: CSAGRGSPNTEAFF

clone size: .
D gene: TRBD2
J gene: TRBJ2-7
V gene: TRBV9
CDR3 DNA: TGTGCCAGCAGCGCCGGGACTAGCGGGAGGAGAAAGGGATACGAGCAGTACTTC
CDR3 protein: CASSAGTSGRRKGYEQYF

clone size: .
D gene: TRBD1
J gene: TRBJ2-1
V gene: TRBV15
CDR3 DNA: TGTGCCACCAGCAGAGATTATGGGACAGATTACAATGAGCAGTTCTTC
CDR3 protein: CATSRDYGTDYNEQFF

clone size: .
D gene: .
J gene: TRBJ2-1
V gene: TRBV9
CDR3 DNA: TGTGCCAGCAGCGTCAGACAGGCGAGCTCCTACAATGAGCAGTTCTTC
CDR3 protein: CASSVRQASSYNEQFF

clone size: .
D gene: .
J gene: TRBJ2-1
V gene: TRBV25-1
CDR3 DNA: TGTGCCAGCAGTGAAGGAGGCTATCCCCGACAGTTCTTC
CDR3 protein: CASSEGGYPRQFF

clone size: .
D gene: .
J gene: TRBJ1-2
V gene: TRBV5-1
CDR3 DNA: TGCGCCAGCAGCTTGGGGCAAAGCTATGGCTACACCTTC
CDR3 protein: CASSLGQSYGYTF

clone size: .
D gene: .
J gene: TRBJ2-1
V gene: TRBV9
CDR3 DNA: TGTGCCAGCAGCGTAGGCGGGTATGAGCAGTTCTTC
CDR3 protein: CASSVGGYEQFF

clone size: .
D gene: .
J gene: TRBJ1-2
V gene: TRBV28
CDR3 DNA: TGTGCCAGCAGTCCCCCGACCCTCCGGGTCTATGGCTACACCTTC
CDR3 protein: CASSPPTLRVYGYTF

clone size: .
D gene: .
J gene: TRBJ2-3
V gene: TRBV4-1
CDR3 DNA: TGCGCCAGCAGCCAAGAGAACAGGGACACAGATACGCAGTATTTT
CDR3 protein: CASSQENRDTDTQYF

clone size: .
D gene: TRBD2
J gene: TRBJ2-1
V gene: TRBV27
CDR3 DNA: TGTGCCAGCAGTTTAAAGGCTAGCGGTTTTGGCAATGAGCAGTTCTTC
CDR3 protein: CASSLKASGFGNEQFF

clone size: .
D gene: .
J gene: TRBJ1-6
V gene: TRBV6-4
CDR3 DNA: TGTGCCAGCAGTAAGGAGCCCGGGTCACCCCTCCACTTT
CDR3 protein: CASSKEPGSPLHF

clone size: few
D gene: .
J gene: TRBJ2-7
V gene: TRBV27
CDR3 DNA: TGTGCCAGCAGTTTCCGAGGGCGCGAGCAGTACTTC
CDR3 protein: CASSFRGREQYF

clone size: .
D gene: TRBD2
J gene: TRBJ2-2
V gene: TRBV9
CDR3 DNA: TGTGCCAGCAGCTCTCTGGGGCTAGCGGGAGGTATCGGGGAGCTGTTTTTT
CDR3 protein: CASSSLGLAGGIGELFF

clone size: .
D gene: TRBD2
J gene: TRBJ2-2
V gene: TRBV5-5
CDR3 DNA: TGTGCCAGCAGCTCGGTAGCGGGCTTAGCCACCGGGGAGCTGTTTTTT
CDR3 protein: CASSSVAGLATGELFF

clone size: .
D gene: .
J gene: TRBJ2-1
V gene: TRBV28
CDR3 DNA: TGTGCCAGCAGCTTACAGGTTAATGAGCAGTTCTTC
CDR3 protein: CASSLQVNEQFF

clone size: .
D gene: TRBD2
J gene: TRBJ2-7
V gene: TRBV29-1
CDR3 DNA: TGCAGCGTTGCAGCGGGAGCCTACGAGCAGTACTTC
CDR3 protein: CSVAAGAYEQYF

clone size: few
D gene: .
J gene: TRBJ1-4
V gene: TRBV4-1
CDR3 DNA: TGCGCCAGCAGCCCCCTGGGGGGGAAACTGTTTTTT
CDR3 protein: CASSPLGGKLFF

clone size: .
D gene: .
J gene: TRBJ1-1
V gene: TRBV10-1
CDR3 DNA: TGCGCCAGCAGTTTGAGGCCCACCACTGAAGCTTTCTTT
CDR3 protein: CASSLRPTTEAFF

clone size: .
D gene: TRBD2
J gene: TRBJ2-7
V gene: TRBV29-1
CDR3 DNA: TGCAGCGCTACTAGCGGCTCCTACGAGCAGTACTTC
CDR3 protein: CSATSGSYEQYF

clone size: .
D gene: TRBD1
J gene: TRBJ2-1
V gene: TRBV19
CDR3 DNA: TGTGCCAGTAGTATGGACAGGGAGCTGAATGAGCAGTTCTTC
CDR3 protein: CASSMDRELNEQFF

clone size: .
D gene: .
J gene: TRBJ1-2
V gene: TRBV19
CDR3 DNA: TGTGACAACCCCGGGGTCTATGGCTACACCTTC
CDR3 protein: CDNPGVYGYTF

clone size: .
D gene: TRBD2
J gene: TRBJ2-7
V gene: TRBV9
CDR3 DNA: TGTGCCAGCAGCGTCGGGACTAGCGTCTACGAGCAGTACTTC
CDR3 protein: CASSVGTSVYEQYF

clone size: .
D gene: .
J gene: TRBJ1-4
V gene: TRBV6-5
CDR3 DNA: TGTGCCAGCAGTTCACTCTACGACAGAGGTCGACTGTTTTTT
CDR3 protein: CASSSLYDRGRLFF

clone size: .
D gene: .
J gene: TRBJ2-6
V gene: TRBV7-9
CDR3 DNA: TGTGCCAGCAGCAGACAGGACGTACGGAGCTCTGGGGCCAACGTCCTGACTTTC
CDR3 protein: CASSRQDVRSSGANVLTF

clone size: .
D gene: .
J gene: TRBJ2-3
V gene: TRBV27
CDR3 DNA: TGTGCCAGCAGTTTCTTCTTGGGAGGCCGTCTTCCTGCTAGCACAGATACGCAGTATTTT
CDR3 protein: CASSFFLGGRLPASTDTQYF

clone size: .
D gene: TRBD1
J gene: TRBJ2-7
V gene: TRBV2
CDR3 DNA: TGTGCCAGCATTTTGCGCGGGAGCGGGACAGGGTACGAGCAGTACTTC
CDR3 protein: CASILRGSGTGYEQYF

clone size: .
D gene: .
J gene: TRBJ2-3
V gene: TRBV18
CDR3 DNA: TGTGCCAGCTTAGCTGCTAGCGGCACAGATACGCAGTATTTT
CDR3 protein: CASLAASGTDTQYF

clone size: .
D gene: TRBD1
J gene: TRBJ1-1
V gene: TRBV30
CDR3 DNA: TGTGCCTGGGGGGACAGGGAGGGTCAAGCTTTCTTT
CDR3 protein: CAWGDREGQAFF

clone size: .
D gene: .
J gene: TRBJ1-3
V gene: TRBV6-5
CDR3 DNA: TGTGCCAGCAGTAGGGACTCTGGCTCTGGAAACACCATATATTTT
CDR3 protein: CASSRDSGSGNTIYF

clone size: .
D gene: .
J gene: TRBJ1-1
V gene: TRBV12-5
CDR3 DNA: TGTGCTAGTGGACCCAGGGTCACTGAAGCTTTCTTT
CDR3 protein: CASGPRVTEAFF

clone size: .
D gene: TRBD2
J gene: TRBJ2-1
V gene: TRBV27
CDR3 DNA: TGTGCCAGCAGTTTATCGGCACTAGCGGTTGAGCAGTTCTTC
CDR3 protein: CASSLSALAVEQFF

clone size: .
D gene: .
J gene: TRBJ1-5
V gene: TRBV5-8
CDR3 DNA: TGTGCCAGCAGCTTCAGGTCGGCAGGGTTCGGCAATCAGCCCCAGCATTTT
CDR3 protein: CASSFRSAGFGNQPQHF

clone size: .
D gene: .
J gene: TRBJ1-5
V gene: TRBV9
CDR3 DNA: TGTGCCAGCAACCTTGAGGGCGCGAGCAATCAGCCCCAGCATTTT
CDR3 protein: CASNLEGASNQPQHF

clone size: .
D gene: TRBD2
J gene: TRBJ2-5
V gene: TRBV7-9
CDR3 DNA: TGTGCCAGCAGCTCCGGGAGTTCGGGGGGGGAGACCCAGTACTTC
CDR3 protein: CASSSGSSGGETQYF

clone size: .
D gene: TRBD2
J gene: TRBJ2-1
V gene: TRBV7-3
CDR3 DNA: TGTGCCAGCAGCCTCGGACTAGCGGGCCACAATGAGCAGTTCTTC
CDR3 protein: CASSLGLAGHNEQFF

clone size: .
D gene: TRBD2
J gene: TRBJ2-1
V gene: TRBV10-2
CDR3 DNA: TGCGCCAGCAGTGGGACTAGCGGGAGGGCCCTTGAGCAGTTCTTC
CDR3 protein: CASSGTSGRALEQFF

clone size: .
D gene: .
J gene: TRBJ2-7
V gene: TRBV27
CDR3 DNA: TGTGCCAGCATCATTAAGGTGGAGGTAGACTACGAGCAGTACTTC
CDR3 protein: CASIIKVEVDYEQYF

clone size: .
D gene: TRBD1
J gene: TRBJ2-2
V gene: TRBV5-1
CDR3 DNA: TGCGCCAGCAGTTTTTCCCAGGGGGCGCTAAACACCGGGGAGCTGTTTTTT
CDR3 protein: CASSFSQGALNTGELFF

clone size: .
D gene: .
J gene: TRBJ2-6
V gene: TRBV13
CDR3 DNA: TGTGCCAGCACCTTGGACAGCCCCTCTGGAGGGGCCAACGTCCTGACTTTC
CDR3 protein: CASTLDSPSGGANVLTF